The sequence of this TCR beta chain was determined in a study of blood T cell repertoires in COVID-19. Study at large: The study drew acute and convalescent COVID-19 samples from the United States, Italy and Spain.

Clones were read by immunoSEQ multiplex PCR, and TCRdb kept only the in-frame ones, dropping some. The repertoire holds about 26,000 clones, approximately 66% seen once, with approximately 6.8% in the top ten. Germline CDR1 and CDR2: SGHNT and YENEEA. CDR3 length: 16 residues. The ends lost 5 bases at V and 4 bases at J; junction bases unmatched: 11. The sequence was collected from a man aged 55 to 69 with active or convalescent COVID-19. The rearrangement uses TRBV11-3 and TRBJ2-5; TRBD1 matches at 9 bases. The sample comprised peripheral blood. This CDR3 is CASSAGRGQGGETQYF. In nucleotides, the CDR3 is TGTGCCAGCAGCGCAGGAAGGGGACAGGGAGGAGAGACCCAGTACTTC. The variable domain in full, with the rest retrieved from reference TRBV11-3 and TRBJ2-5, is EAGVVQSPRYKIIEKKQPVAFWCNPISGHNTLYWYLQNLGQGPELLIRYENEEAVDDSQLPKDRFSAERLKGVDSTLKIQPAELGDSAVYLCASSAGRGQGGETQYFGPGTRLLVL.